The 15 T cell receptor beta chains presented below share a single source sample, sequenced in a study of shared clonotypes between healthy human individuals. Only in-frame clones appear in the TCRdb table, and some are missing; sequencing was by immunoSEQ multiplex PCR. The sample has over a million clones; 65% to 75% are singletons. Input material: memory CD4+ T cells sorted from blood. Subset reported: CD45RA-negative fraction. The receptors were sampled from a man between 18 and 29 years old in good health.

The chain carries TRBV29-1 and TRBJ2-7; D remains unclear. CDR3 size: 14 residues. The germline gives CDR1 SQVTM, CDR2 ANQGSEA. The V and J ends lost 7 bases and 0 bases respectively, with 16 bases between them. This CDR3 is CSARPSRTSYEQYF. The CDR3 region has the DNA TGCAGCGCGCGTCCTTCTCGGACCTCCTACGAGCAGTACTTC.

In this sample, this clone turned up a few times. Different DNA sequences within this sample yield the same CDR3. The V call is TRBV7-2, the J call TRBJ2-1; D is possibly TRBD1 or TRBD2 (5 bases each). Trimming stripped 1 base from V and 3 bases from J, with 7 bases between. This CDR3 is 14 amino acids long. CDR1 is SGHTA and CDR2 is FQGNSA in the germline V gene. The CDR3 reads CASSLGGFYNEQFF. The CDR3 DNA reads TGTGCCAGCAGCTTAGGGGGGTTCTACAATGAGCAGTTCTTC.

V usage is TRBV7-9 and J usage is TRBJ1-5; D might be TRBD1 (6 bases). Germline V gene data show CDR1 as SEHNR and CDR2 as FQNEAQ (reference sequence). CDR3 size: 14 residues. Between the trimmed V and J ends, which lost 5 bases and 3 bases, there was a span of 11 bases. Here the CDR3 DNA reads TGTGCCAGCAGCCCGGGGGGGCACAATCAGCCCCAGCATTTT. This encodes CASSPGGHNQPQHF.

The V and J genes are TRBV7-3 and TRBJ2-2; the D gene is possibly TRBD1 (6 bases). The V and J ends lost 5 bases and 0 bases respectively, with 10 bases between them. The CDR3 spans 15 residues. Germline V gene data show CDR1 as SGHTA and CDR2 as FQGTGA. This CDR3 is CASSPGHSNTGELFF. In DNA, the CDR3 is TGTGCCAGCAGCCCGGGACACTCGAACACCGGGGAGCTGTTTTTT.

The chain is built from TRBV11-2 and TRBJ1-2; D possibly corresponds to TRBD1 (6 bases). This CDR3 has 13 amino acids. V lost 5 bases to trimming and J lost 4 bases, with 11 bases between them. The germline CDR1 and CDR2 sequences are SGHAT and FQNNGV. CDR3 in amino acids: CASSPDRLYGYTF. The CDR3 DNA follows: TGTGCCAGCAGCCCGGACAGACTCTATGGCTACACCTTC.

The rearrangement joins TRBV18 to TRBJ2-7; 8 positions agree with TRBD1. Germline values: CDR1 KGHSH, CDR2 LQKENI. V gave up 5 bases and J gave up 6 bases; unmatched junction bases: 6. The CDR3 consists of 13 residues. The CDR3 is CASSSTDRGEQYF. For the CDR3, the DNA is TGTGCCAGCTCATCAACAGACAGGGGCGAGCAGTACTTC.

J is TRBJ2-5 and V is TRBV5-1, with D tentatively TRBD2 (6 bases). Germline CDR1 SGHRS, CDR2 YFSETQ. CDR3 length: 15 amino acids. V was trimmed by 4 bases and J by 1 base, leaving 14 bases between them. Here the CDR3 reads CASSPVTSPQETQYF. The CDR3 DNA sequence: TGCGCCAGCAGCCCTGTCACTAGCCCCCAAGAGACCCAGTACTTC.

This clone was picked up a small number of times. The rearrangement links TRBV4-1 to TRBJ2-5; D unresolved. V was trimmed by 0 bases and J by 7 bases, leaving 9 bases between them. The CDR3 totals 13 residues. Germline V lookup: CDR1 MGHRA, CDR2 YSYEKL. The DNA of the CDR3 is TGCGCCAGCAGCCAAGAAGCTTCCGTGACCCAGTACTTC. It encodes CASSQEASVTQYF.

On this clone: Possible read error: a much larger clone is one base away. The CDR3 DNA sequence: TGTGCCAGCAGCTTAGCGCTAACGGGAGCTCCAAGCACAGATACGCAGTATTTT. Translated: CASSLALTGAPSTDTQYF. This chain uses TRBV7-2 with TRBJ2-3; D possibly corresponds to TRBD2 (6 bases). Trimming removed 0 bases from V and 0 bases from J, with 16 bases in between. The CDR3 has 18 residues. Per germline, CDR1 SGHTA and CDR2 FQGNSA.

CDR3 in amino acids: CASSTEWGKSEKLFF. The CDR3 DNA follows: TGTGCCAGCAGCACTGAGTGGGGGAAAAGTGAAAAACTGTTTTTT. The rearrangement uses TRBV7-2 and TRBJ1-4; TRBD1 is a possible D gene (5 bases). The CDR3 runs to 15 residues. Trimming shortened V by 5 bases and J by 7 bases, and 17 bases separated the two germline ends. The germline V gene encodes CDR1 SGHTA and CDR2 FQGNSA. The whole variable domain, remainder taken from reference TRBV7-2 and TRBJ1-4, is GAGVSQSPSNKVTEKGKDVELRCDPISGHTALYWYRQSLGQGLEFLIYFQGNSAPDKSGLPSDRFSAERTGGSVSTLTIQRTQQEDSAVYLCASSTEWGKSEKLFFGSGTQLSVL.

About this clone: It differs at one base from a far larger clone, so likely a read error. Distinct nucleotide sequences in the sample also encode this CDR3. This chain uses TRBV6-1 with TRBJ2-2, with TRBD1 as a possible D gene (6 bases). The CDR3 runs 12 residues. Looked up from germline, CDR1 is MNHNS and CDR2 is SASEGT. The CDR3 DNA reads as TGTGCCAGCAGTGGGGACACTGGGGAGCTGTTTTTT. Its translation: CASSGDTGELFF.

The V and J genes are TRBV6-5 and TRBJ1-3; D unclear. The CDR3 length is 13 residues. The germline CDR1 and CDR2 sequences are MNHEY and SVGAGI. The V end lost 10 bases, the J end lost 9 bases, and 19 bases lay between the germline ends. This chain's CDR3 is CATRDTMLGTIYF. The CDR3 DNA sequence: TGTGCCACCAGAGACACTATGCTTGGCACCATATATTTT.

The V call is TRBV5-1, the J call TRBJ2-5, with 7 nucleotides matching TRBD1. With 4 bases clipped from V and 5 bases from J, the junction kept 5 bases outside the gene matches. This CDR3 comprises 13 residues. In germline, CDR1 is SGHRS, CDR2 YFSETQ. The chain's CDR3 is CASSTGVGETQYF. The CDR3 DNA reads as TGCGCCAGCAGCACAGGGGTTGGGGAGACCCAGTACTTC.

In DNA form, the CDR3 reads TGCGCCAGCAGCTATCAGGGTTACTCCGAGCAGTACTTC. Amino acids: CASSYQGYSEQYF. V and J are TRBV5-1 and TRBJ2-7; D might be TRBD1 (5 bases). Trimming stripped 3 bases from V and 6 bases from J, with 13 bases between. CDR3 length: 13 residues. Germline V gene lookup returns CDR1 SGHRS and CDR2 YFSETQ.

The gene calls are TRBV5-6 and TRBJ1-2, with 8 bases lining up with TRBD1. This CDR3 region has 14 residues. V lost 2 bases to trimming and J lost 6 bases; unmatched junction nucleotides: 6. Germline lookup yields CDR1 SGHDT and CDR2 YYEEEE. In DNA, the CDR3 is TGTGCCAGCAGCTTATTGGCAGGGGGCGATGGCTACACCTTC. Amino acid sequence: CASSLLAGGDGYTF.